The text below deals with one TCR beta chain. Vbeta (60) and Jbeta (13) primers were used in the PCR. TCRdb's table, derived via immunoSEQ multiplex PCR, lists solely in-frame clones and lacks some. In the table there are 100,000 to 150,000 clones, about 73% of which are singletons. Trimming cost V 4 bases and J 3 bases; bases outside gene matches: 12. Germline values: CDR1 KGHSH, CDR2 LQKENI. The CDR3 has 17 residues. The sample comes from a study of cytomegalovirus exposure and HLA in healthy donors. Specimen: PBMCs. V usage is TRBV18 and J usage is TRBJ2-3, with 8 bases that match TRBD1. The receptor comes from a woman between 50 and 59 years old in good health and CMV-seropositive. The CDR3 DNA follows: TGTGCCAGCTCACGATCGTCCCCAGGGGGCCTAACAGATACGCAGTATTTT. This translates into CASSRSSPGGLTDTQYF.